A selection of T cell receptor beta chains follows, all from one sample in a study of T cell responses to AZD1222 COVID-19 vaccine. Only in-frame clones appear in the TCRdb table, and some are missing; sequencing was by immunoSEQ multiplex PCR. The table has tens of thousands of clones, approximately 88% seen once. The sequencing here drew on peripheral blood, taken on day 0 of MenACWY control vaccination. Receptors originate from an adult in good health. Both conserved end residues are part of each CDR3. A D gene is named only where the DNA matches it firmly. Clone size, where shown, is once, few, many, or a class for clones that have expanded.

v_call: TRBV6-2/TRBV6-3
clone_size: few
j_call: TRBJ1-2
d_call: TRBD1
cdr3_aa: CASSSRQGNENYGYTF
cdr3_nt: TGTGCCAGCAGTTCCAGACAGGGAAACGAAAACTATGGCTACACCTTC

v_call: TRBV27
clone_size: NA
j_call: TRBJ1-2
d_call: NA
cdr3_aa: CASRRDIFNYGYTF
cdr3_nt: TGTGCCAGTCGCCGGGACATCTTTAACTATGGCTACACCTTC

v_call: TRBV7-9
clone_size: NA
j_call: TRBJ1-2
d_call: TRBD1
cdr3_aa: CASRSGQNYGYTF
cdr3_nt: TGTGCCAGCAGGTCGGGACAGAACTATGGCTACACCTTC

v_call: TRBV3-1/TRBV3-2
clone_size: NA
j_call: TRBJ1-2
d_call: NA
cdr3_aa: CASSQIGPGRQAYGYTF
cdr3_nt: TGTGCCAGCAGCCAGATAGGACCCGGGCGCCAAGCCTATGGCTACACCTTC

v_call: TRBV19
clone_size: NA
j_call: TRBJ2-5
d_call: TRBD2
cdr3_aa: CASSNKRGASGETQYF
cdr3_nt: TGTGCCAGTAGTAACAAGCGGGGGGCCTCTGGAGAGACCCAGTACTTC

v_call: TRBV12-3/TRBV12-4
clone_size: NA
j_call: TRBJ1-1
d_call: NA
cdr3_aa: CASSFSRVAEAFF
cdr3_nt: TGTGCCAGCAGTTTCTCCCGGGTTGCTGAAGCTTTCTTT

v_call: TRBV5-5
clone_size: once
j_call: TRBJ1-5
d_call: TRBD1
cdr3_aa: CASSGGQVVNQPQHF
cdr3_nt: TGTGCCAGCAGCGGTGGACAGGTGGTCAATCAGCCCCAGCATTTT

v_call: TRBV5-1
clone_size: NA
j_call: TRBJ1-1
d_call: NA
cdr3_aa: CASSLESGVTEAFF
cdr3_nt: TGCGCCAGCAGCTTGGAGTCGGGTGTCACTGAAGCTTTCTTT

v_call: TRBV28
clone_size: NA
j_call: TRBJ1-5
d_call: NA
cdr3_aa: CASSPPGAGVLRNQPQHF
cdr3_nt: TGTGCCAGCAGCCCCCCAGGGGCGGGGGTTTTAAGAAATCAGCCCCAGCATTTT

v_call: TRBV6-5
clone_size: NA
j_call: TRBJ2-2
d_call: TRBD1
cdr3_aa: CASSYSGTANTGELFF
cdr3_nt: TGTGCCAGCAGTTACTCTGGGACAGCTAACACCGGGGAGCTGTTTTTT

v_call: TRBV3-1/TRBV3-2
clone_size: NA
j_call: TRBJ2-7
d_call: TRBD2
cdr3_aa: CASSQDVSSGGPLNYEQYF
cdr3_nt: TGTGCCAGCAGCCAAGATGTTTCTAGCGGGGGGCCCCTAAACTACGAGCAGTACTTC

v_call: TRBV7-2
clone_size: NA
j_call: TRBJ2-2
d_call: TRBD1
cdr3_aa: CASSLGDRGLVGELFF
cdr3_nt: TGTGCCAGCAGCTTAGGGGACAGGGGGCTGGTCGGGGAGCTGTTTTTT

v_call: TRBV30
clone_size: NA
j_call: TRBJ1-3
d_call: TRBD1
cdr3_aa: CAWARDRSSGNTIYF
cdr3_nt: TGTGCCTGGGCTAGGGACAGGAGCTCTGGAAACACCATATATTTT

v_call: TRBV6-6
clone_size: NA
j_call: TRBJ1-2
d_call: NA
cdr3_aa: CASSSEKRYTF
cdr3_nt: TGTGCCAGCAGTTCAGAAAAACGGTACACCTTC

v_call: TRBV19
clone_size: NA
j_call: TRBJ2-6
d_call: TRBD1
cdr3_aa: CASRDRGYGANVLTF
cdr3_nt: TGTGCCAGTAGGGACAGGGGATATGGGGCCAACGTCCTGACTTTC

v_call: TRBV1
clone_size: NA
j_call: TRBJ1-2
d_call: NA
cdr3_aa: CTSSHPGTYGYTF
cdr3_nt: TGCACCAGCAGCCACCCAGGGACCTATGGCTACACCTTC

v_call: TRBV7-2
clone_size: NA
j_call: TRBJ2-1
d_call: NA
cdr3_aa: CASSLGLGNEQFF
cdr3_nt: TGTGCCAGCAGCTTAGGATTAGGGAATGAGCAGTTCTTC

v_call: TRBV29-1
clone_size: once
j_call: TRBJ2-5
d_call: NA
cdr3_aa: CSSGRETQYF
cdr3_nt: TGCAGCTCCGGTCGCGAGACCCAGTACTTC

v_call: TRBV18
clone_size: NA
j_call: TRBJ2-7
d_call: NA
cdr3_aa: CASSPLRSSSSYEQYF
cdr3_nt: TGTGCCAGCTCACCTCTCCGAAGTTCGAGCTCCTACGAGCAGTACTTC

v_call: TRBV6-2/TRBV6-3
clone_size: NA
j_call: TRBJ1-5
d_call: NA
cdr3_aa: CASSSLVGNQPQHF
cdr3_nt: TGTGCCAGCAGCTCGCTTGTGGGCAATCAGCCCCAGCATTTT

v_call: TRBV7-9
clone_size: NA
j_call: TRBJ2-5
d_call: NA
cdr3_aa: CASSRRGRGQETQYF
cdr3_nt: TGTGCCAGCAGCCGCCGAGGCAGGGGCCAAGAGACCCAGTACTTC

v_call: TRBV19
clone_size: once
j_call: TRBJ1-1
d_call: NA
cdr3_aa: CASRLMGIVNTEAFF
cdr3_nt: TGTGCCAGTAGATTGATGGGGATCGTGAACACTGAAGCTTTCTTT

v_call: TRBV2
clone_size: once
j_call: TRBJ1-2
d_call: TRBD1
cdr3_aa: CASSYDRASYGYTF
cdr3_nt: TGTGCCAGCAGTTACGACAGGGCCTCCTATGGCTACACCTTC

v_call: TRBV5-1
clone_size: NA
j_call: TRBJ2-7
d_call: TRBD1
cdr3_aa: CASSLGGGQGTWEQYF
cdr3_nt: TGCGCCAGCAGCTTGGGTGGGGGACAGGGTACGTGGGAGCAGTACTTC

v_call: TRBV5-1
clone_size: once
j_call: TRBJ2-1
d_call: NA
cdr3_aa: CASSLVGGGYDEQFF
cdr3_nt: TGCGCCAGCAGCTTGGTGGGGGGCGGGTACGATGAGCAGTTCTTC

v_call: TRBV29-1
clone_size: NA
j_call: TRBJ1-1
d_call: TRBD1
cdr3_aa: CSVAGTANTEAFF
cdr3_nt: TGCAGCGTTGCGGGGACAGCGAACACTGAAGCTTTCTTT

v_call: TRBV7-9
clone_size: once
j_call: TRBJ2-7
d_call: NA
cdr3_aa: CASSPPGAPTYEQYF
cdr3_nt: TGTGCCAGCAGCCCCCCCGGGGCGCCGACCTACGAGCAGTACTTC

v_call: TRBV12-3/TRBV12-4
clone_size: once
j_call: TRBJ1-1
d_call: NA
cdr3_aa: CASSTSGVTEAFF
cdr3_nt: NA

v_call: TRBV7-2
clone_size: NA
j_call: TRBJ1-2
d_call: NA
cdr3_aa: CASSPDRDYGYTF
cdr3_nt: TGTGCCAGCAGCCCGGACAGAGACTATGGCTACACCTTC

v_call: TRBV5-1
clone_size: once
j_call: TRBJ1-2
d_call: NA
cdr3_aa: CASSPAAPGVNYGYTF
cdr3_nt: TGCGCCAGCAGCCCCGCGGCCCCGGGTGTGAATTATGGCTACACCTTC

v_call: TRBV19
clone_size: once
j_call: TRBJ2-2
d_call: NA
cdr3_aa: CASSIRRAQTSNTGELFF
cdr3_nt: TGTGCCAGTAGTATCCGCAGGGCCCAAACATCGAACACCGGGGAGCTGTTTTTT

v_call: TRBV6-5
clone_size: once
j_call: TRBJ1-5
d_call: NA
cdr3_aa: CASSYSWGGGQPQHF
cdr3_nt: TGTGCCAGCAGTTACTCATGGGGAGGGGGTCAGCCCCAGCATTTT

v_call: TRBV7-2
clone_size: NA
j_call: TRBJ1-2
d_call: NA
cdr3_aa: CASSSTGSYGYTF
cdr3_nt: TGTGCCAGCAGCTCCACAGGGTCCTATGGCTACACCTTC

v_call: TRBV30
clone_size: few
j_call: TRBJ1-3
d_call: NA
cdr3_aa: CAWSVQGGNTIYF
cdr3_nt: TGTGCCTGGAGTGTACAGGGAGGAAACACCATATATTTT

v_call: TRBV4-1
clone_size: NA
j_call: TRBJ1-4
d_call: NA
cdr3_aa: CASSPTVLSEKLFF
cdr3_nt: TGCGCCAGCAGCCCGACAGTTCTTAGTGAAAAACTGTTTTTT

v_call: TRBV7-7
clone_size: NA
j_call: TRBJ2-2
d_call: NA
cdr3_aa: CASSLGAKGNTGELFF
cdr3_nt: TGTGCTAGCAGCTTAGGGGCGAAAGGGAACACCGGGGAGCTGTTTTTT

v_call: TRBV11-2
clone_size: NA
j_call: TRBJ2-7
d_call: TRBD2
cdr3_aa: CASSFSGGHYEQYF
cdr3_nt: TGTGCCAGCAGCTTTAGCGGGGGGCACTACGAGCAGTACTTC